This T cell receptor (beta chain) was retrieved from a study of cytomegalovirus exposure and HLA in healthy donors. Only in-frame clones appear in the TCRdb table, and some are missing; sequencing was by immunoSEQ multiplex PCR. The sample has about 350,000 clones, around 90% seen once. About this clone itself: The target antigen is unknown.

The CDR3 spans 13 residues. Germline assignment: CDR1 SGHAT and CDR2 FQNNGV. V gave up 8 bases and J gave up 5 bases, with 15 bases separating them. Overall study results and limits: Associated with cytomegalovirus, according to the listing, were 150 to 200 TCR beta chains. Most TCR sequences were seen very rarely across donors, but some public TCRs occurred in many. Testing in vitro showed a few CMV-associated chains specific for CMV antigens.

The sequence was obtained from a woman younger than 45 in good health and CMV-seropositive. The rearrangement joins TRBV11-2 to TRBJ1-1; a possible D gene is TRBD1 (6 bases). The source material was PBMCs. The CDR3 loop is CASAKGEFTEAFF. The CDR3 nucleotides read TGTGCCAGCGCCAAGGGGGAATTTACTGAAGCTTTCTTT. Looking up the rest from reference TRBV11-2 and TRBJ1-1 gives the full variable domain: EAGVAQSPRYKIIEKRQSVAFWCNPISGHATLYWYQQILGQGPKLLIQFQNNGVVDDSQLPKDRFSAERLKGVDSTLKIQPAKLEDSAVYLCASAKGEFTEAFFGQGTRLTVV.